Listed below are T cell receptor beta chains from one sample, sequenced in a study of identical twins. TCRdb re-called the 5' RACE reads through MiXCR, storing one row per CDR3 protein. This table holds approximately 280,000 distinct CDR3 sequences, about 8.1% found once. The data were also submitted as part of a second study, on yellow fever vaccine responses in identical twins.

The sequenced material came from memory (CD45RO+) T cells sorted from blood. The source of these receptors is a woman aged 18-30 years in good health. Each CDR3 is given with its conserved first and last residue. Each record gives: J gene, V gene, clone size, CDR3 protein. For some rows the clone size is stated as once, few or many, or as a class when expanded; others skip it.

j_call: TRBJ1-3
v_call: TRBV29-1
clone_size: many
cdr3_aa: CSVDGNLGNTIYF

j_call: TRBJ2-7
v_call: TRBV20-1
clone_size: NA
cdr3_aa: CSASFPGSDYEQYF

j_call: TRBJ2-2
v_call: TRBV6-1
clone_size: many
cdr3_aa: CASSELTVNGELFF

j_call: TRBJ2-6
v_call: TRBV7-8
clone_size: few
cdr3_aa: CASSLVDTGISYSGANVLTF

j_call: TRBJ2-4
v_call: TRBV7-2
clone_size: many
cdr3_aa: CASSLELALAKNIQYF

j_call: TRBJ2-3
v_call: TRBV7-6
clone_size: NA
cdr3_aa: CASSSWTSGSTDTQYF

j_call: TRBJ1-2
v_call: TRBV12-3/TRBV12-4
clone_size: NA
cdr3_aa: CASSLADHGYTF

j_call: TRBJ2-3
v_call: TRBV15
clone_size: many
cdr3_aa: CATSREGGSDTQYF

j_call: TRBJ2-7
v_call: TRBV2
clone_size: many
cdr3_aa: CASTLTPGQGGTEQYF

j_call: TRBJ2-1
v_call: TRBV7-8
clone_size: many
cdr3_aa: CASSLATRTSWEQFF

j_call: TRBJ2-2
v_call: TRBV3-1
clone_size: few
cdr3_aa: CASSRTGRANTGELFF

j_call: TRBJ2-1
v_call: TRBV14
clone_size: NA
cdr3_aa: CASSQGLKWGLAAYNEQFF

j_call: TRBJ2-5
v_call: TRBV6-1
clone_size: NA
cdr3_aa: CASSEDPFGAGQETQYF

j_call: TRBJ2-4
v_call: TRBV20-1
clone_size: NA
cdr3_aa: CSARGGQGAKNIQYF

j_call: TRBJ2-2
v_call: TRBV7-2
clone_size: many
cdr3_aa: CASSSLLGSANTGELFF

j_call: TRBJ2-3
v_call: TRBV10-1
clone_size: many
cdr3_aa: CASSPGPLGADTQYF

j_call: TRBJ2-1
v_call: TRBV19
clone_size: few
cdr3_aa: CASSTEGGVWNEQFF

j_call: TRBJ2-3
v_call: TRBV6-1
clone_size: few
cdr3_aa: CASSGTSGFEGTDTQYF

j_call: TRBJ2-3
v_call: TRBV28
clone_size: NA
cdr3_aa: CASRASGSKADTQYF

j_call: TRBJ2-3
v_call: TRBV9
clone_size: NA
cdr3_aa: CASSVGQGGTDTQYF

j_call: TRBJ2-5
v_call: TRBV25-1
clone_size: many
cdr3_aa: CASAGFQETQYF

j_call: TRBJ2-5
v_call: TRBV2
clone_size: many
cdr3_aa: CASSEDRQETQYF

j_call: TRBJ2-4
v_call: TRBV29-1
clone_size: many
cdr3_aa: CSVWDKRAKNIQYF

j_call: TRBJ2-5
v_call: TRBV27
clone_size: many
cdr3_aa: CASRTRGGETQYF

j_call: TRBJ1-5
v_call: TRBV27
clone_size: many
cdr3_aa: CASSLFGTGGQPQHF

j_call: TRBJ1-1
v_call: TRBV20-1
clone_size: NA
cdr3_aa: CSANVDGQINTEAFF

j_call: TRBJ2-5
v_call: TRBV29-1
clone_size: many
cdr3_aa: CSALQLTQYF

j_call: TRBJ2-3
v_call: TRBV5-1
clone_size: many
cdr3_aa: CASSLWQGLTLLPDTQYF

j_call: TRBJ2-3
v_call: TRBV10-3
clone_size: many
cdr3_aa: CAISESLGNTDTQYF

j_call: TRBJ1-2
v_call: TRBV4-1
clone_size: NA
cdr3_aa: CASSQTGNIGYTF

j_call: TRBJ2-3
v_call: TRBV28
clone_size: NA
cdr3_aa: CASSLLGGRLTDTQYF

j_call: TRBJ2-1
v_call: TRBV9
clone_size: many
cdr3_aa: CASSALSRDNEQFF

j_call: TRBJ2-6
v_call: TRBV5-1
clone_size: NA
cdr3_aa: CASSLVSGSVTGANVLTF

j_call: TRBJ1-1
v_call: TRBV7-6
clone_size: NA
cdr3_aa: CASSLVKFTGERTEAFF

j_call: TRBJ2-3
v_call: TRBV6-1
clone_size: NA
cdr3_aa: CASFLSGGASDTQYF

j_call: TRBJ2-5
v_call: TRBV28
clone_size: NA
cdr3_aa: CASSTGAAGETQYF

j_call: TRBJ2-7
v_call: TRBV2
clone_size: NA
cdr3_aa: CASRVLAGGTYEQYF

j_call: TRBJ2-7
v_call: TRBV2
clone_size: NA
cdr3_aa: CASSVVDRVSEQYF

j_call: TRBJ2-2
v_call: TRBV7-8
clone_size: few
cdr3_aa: CASSSQTTGNTGELFF

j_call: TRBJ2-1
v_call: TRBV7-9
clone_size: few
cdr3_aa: CASSVTGTVNNEQFF

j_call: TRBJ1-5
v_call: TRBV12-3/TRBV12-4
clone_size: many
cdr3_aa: CASSLGTSNQPQHF

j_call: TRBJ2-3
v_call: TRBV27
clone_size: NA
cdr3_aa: CASSFRPLILQDTQYF

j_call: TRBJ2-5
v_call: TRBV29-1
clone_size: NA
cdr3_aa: CSVECPTGAQETQYF

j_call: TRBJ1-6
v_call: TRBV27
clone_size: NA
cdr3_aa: CASSLVQGVDSPLHF

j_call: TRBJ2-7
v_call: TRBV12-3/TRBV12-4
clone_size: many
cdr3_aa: CASSLIPGEQYF

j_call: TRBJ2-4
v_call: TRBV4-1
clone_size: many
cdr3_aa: CASSLLMGGAAKNIQYF

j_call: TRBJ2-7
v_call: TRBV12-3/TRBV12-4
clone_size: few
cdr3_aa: CASSLTPSGVTTYEQYF

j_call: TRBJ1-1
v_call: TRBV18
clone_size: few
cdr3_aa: CASSPPTGIGAFF

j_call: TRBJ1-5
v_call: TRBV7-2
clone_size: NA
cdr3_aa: CASSSLDIRYSNQPQHF

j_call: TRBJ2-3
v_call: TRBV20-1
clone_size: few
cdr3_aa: CSARAQVGGGSTDTQYF

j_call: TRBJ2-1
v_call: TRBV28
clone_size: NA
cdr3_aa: CASSTSRNEQFF